This T cell receptor beta chain is drawn from a study of cytomegalovirus exposure and HLA in healthy donors. General study points: The study designated fewer than 200 TCR beta chains cytomegalovirus-associated. Accurate HLA-A and HLA-B prediction from TCR beta sequences was reported for most subjects.

The CDR3 totals 12 residues. Points on this clone: What it binds is not known.

Both 60 Vbeta primers and 13 Jbeta primers went into the PCR. Sequencing was performed with immunoSEQ multiplex PCR; in TCRdb, only in-frame clones are kept and a portion is missing. The data hold roughly 150,000 clones, with around four fifths observed a single time. This TCR was sampled from a man under 40 in good health and CMV-seronegative. The sequenced sample was PBMCs. The V call is TRBV21-1, the J call TRBJ2-7; TRBD1 reflects the table's D call only, with no check against the DNA. TRBV21-1 is termed a pseudogene. CDR3 sequence (DNA): TGTGCCAGCAGCGCCAGGGCGTACGAGCAGTACTTC. Protein: CASSARAYEQYF.